The clone carrying this T cell receptor beta chain came up a few times. The antigen is not known. Produced via immunoSEQ multiplex PCR; TCRdb's table is partial and in-frame only. The repertoire consists of roughly 70,000 clones, with about 89% occurring once and the leading ten covering 3.8%. This specimen comes from a study of Tregs in tolerant kidney transplant recipients. The study's findings and limits: Expanding Tregs on activated donor B cells appeared to best identify donor-specific TCRbeta clones.

Looked up from germline, CDR1 is SGHTS and CDR2 is YDEGEE. This CDR3 region has 11 residues. Trimming shortened V by 4 bases and J by 6 bases, and 8 bases separated the two germline ends. The nonmyeloablative bone marrow transplants came from related graft donors, with transient mixed chimerism. Thawed PBMCs were FACS-sorted into unstimulated CD4+CD25+CD127- regulatory T cells, CD4+CD25- non-regulatory cells, CD4 and CD8 cells. This TCR derives from a human patient who received a combined kidney and bone marrow transplant. The T cells may partly be graft donor cells. The V gene is TRBV5-8, the J gene TRBJ2-7; tentative D call: TRBD1 (6 bases). The sequences come from CD4+ T cells from blood (PBMCs), collected 6 months after the transplant. The CDR3 spells CASSGGPEQYF. CDR3 sequence (DNA): TGTGCCAGCAGCGGGGGCCCCGAGCAGTACTTC.